This T cell receptor (beta chain) is drawn from a study of blood T cells in healthy people across ages. Alongside a J-beta primer mix, a sample-barcoded 5' primer served in a second PCR lasting roughly 7 to 11 cycles. One entry per CDR3 protein, called by TCRdb with MiXCR from the 5' RACE reads. The table has hundreds of thousands of distinct CDR3 sequences, 45% to 50% seen once; the top ten hold roughly 30%. The V gene's germline CDR1 is SQVTM and CDR2 ANQGSEA. The CDR3 sequence is 12 residues long. Trimming left V 5 bases short and J 2 bases short, with 7 bases between. The clonotype was recovered from a woman aged 55-69 years in good health. The chain recombines TRBV29-1 with TRBJ1-5, with D unclear. The sample consisted of blood. The CDR3 protein is CSVRQGNQPQHF. CDR3 nucleotide sequence: TGCAGCGTTCGTCAGGGCAATCAGCCCCAGCATTTT.